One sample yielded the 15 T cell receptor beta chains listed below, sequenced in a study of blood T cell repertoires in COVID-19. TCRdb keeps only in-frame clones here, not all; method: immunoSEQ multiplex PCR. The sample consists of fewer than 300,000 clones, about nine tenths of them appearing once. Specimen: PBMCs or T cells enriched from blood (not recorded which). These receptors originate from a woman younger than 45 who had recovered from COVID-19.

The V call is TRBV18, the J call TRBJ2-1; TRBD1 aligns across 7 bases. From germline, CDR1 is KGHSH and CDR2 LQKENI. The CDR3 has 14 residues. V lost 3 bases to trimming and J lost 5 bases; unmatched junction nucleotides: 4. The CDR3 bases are TGTGCCAGCTCACCCCGGGACAGAGACAATGAGCAGTTCTTC. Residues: CASSPRDRDNEQFF.

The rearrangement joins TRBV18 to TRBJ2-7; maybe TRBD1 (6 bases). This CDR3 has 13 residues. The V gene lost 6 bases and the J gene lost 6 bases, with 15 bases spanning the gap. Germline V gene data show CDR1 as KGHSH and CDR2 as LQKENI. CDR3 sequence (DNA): TGTGCCAGCTCTACTACAGGGCTTGCCGAGCAGTACTTC. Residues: CASSTTGLAEQYF.

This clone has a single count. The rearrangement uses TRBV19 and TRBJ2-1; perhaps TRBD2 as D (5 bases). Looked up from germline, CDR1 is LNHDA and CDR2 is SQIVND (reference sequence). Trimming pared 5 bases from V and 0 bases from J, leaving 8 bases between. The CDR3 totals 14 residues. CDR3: CASSRDSSYNEQFF. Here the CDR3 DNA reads TGTGCCAGTAGTCGGGATAGCTCCTACAATGAGCAGTTCTTC.

The CDR3 spells CASSSHNTNTEAFF. The DNA for the CDR3 is TGTGCCAGCAGTTCACACAACACGAACACTGAAGCTTTCTTT. The chain combines TRBV28 with TRBJ1-1; D not certain. The germline gives CDR1 MDHEN, CDR2 SYDVKM. This CDR3 region has 14 residues. The V gene lost 4 bases and the J gene lost 1 base, with 10 bases spanning the gap.

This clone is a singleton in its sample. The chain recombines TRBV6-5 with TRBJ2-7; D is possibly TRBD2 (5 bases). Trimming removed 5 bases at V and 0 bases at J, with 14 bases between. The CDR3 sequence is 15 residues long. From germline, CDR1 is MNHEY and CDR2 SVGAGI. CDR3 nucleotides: TGTGCCAGCAGTCAAAGCGGTATCGGCTCCTACGAGCAGTACTTC. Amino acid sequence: CASSQSGIGSYEQYF.

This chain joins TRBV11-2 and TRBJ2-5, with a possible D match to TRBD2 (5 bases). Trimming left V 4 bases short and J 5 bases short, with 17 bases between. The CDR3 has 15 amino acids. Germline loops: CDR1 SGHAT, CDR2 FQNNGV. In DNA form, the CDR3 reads TGTGCCAGCAGCTACCGACCCGATTCGGGGGAGACCCAGTACTTC. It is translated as CASSYRPDSGETQYF.

CDR3 region: CASSSLDRGKTETQYF. The CDR3 DNA follows: TGTGCCAGCAGCTCCTTGGACAGGGGGAAGACGGAGACCCAGTACTTC. The chain uses TRBV7-2 and TRBJ2-5; 10 nucleotides agree with TRBD1. With V trimmed by 4 bases and J by 5 bases, 10 bases remained unmatched. Germline V gene lookup returns CDR1 SGHTA and CDR2 FQGNSA. The CDR3 is 16 residues long.

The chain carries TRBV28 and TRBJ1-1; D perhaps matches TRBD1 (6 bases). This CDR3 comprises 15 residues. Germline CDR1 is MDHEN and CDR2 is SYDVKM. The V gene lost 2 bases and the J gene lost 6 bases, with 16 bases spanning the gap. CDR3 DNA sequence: TGTGCCAGCAGTTTAGCCCAGGGGCAAAGGTCTGAAGCTTTCTTT. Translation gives CASSLAQGQRSEAFF.

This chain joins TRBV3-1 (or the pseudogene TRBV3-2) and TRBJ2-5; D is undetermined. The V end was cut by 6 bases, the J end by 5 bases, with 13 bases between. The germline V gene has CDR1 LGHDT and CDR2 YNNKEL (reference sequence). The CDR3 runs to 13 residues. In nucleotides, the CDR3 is TGTGCCAGCAGTACACCAAATTCGGAGACCCAGTACTTC. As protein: CASSTPNSETQYF.

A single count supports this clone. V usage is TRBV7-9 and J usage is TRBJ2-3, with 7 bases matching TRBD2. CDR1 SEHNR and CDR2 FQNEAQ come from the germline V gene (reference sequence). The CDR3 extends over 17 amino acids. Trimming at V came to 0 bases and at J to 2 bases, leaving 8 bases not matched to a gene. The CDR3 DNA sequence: TGTGCCAGCAGCTTAGCGGGAGGGCCCTCCATCACAGATACGCAGTATTTT. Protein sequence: CASSLAGGPSITDTQYF. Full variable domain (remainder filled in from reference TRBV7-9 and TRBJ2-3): DTGVSQNPRHKITKRGQNVTFRCDPISEHNRLYWYRQTLGQGPEFLTYFQNEAQLEKSRLLSDRFSAERPKGSFSTLEIQRTEQGDSAMYLCASSLAGGPSITDTQYFGPGTRLTVL.

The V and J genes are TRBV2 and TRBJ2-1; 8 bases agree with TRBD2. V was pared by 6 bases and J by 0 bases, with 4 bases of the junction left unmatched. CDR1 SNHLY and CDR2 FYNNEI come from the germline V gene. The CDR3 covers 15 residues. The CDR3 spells CASRRLASSYNEQFF. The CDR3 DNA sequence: TGTGCCAGCAGGAGACTAGCGAGCTCCTACAATGAGCAGTTCTTC.

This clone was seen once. The CDR3 coding sequence is TGTGCCAGCAGCTTAACTAGCGGGTCAAGTGAGCAGTTCTTC. Amino acids: CASSLTSGSSEQFF. J is TRBJ2-1 and V is TRBV7-3, with 7 bases aligning to TRBD2. Germline V gene data show CDR1 as SGHTA and CDR2 as FQGTGA. The CDR3 is made up of 14 amino acids. V was clipped by 0 bases and J by 9 bases; unmatched bases: 5.

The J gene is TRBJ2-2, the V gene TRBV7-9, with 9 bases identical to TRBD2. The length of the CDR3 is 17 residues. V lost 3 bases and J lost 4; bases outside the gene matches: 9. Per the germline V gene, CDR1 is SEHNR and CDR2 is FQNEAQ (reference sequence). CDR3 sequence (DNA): TGTGCCAGCAGCTTCGAGACTAGCGGAGCCTTCACCGGGGAGCTGTTTTTT. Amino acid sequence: CASSFETSGAFTGELFF.

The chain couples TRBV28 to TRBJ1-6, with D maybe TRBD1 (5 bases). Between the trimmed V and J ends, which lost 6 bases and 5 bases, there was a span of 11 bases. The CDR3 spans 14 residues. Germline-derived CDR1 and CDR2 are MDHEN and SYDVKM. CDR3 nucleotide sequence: TGTGCCAGCAGGGCACAGGTGAATAATTCACCCCTCCACTTT. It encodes CASRAQVNNSPLHF.

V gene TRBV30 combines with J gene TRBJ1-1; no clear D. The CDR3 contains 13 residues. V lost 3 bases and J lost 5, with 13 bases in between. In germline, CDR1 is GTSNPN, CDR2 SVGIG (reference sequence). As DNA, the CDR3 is TGTGCCTGGAGCCTACAGAGATGGACTGAAGCTTTCTTT. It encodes CAWSLQRWTEAFF.